These T cell receptor beta chains were read from a single sample in a study of T-cell memory formation after mild COVID-19. TCRdb reanalysed the 5' RACE reads using MiXCR and keeps one entry per CDR3 protein. The sample shows some 290,000 distinct CDR3 sequences, under 20% of them seen only once. The specimen was PBMCs or a T cell subset sorted from them (not recorded which). The receptors derive from a man between 18 and 29 years old who had mild COVID-19 (a few samples of this study predate the infection). Cell type and time point are not known. Both conserved end residues are part of each CDR3. Each record gives: clone size, D gene, V gene, J gene, CDR3 DNA, CDR3 protein. A D gene is named only where the DNA matches it firmly. Part of the rows lack a size; the others show once, few, many or a class for expanded clones.

-,-,TRBV10-3,TRBJ2-1,TGTGCCATTAGTACCCCCGAATACAATGAGCAGTTCTTC,CAISTPEYNEQFF
many,TRBD2,TRBV7-2,TRBJ2-3,TGTGCCAGCAGCTTAGTTGCCGGGACTAGCGGGGCCCCAGATACGCAGTATTTT,CASSLVAGTSGAPDTQYF
many,TRBD2,TRBV7-3,TRBJ2-5,TGTGCCAGCAGCCTCTCCGGGAGGGGGACCCAGTACTTC,CASSLSGRGTQYF
-,-,TRBV5-4,TRBJ2-2,TGTGCCAGCAGCTTGAAGGGGCGAGGCACCGGGGAGCTGTTTTTT,CASSLKGRGTGELFF
-,-,TRBV29-1,TRBJ1-1,TGCAGCGTCGCTCCCCGGGTAGCGATGAACACTGAAGCTTTCTTT,CSVAPRVAMNTEAFF
many,TRBD2,TRBV6-4,TRBJ2-3,TGTGCCAGCAGTGCTAGCGGGGGGGATTCCACAGATACGCAGTATTTT,CASSASGGDSTDTQYF
few,-,TRBV7-6,TRBJ2-5,TGTGCCAGCAGCCCAATGGGGGGCCTAAAGACCCAGTACTTC,CASSPMGGLKTQYF
-,TRBD2,TRBV5-1,TRBJ2-7,TGCGCCAGCAGCTTGTCGGCCTCAACCGGGACTAGTCTCTACGAGCAGTACTTC,CASSLSASTGTSLYEQYF
-,-,TRBV5-1,TRBJ1-1,TGCGCCAGCAGCCCTGACGGGCTTTACACTGAAGCTTTCTTT,CASSPDGLYTEAFF
few,TRBD1,TRBV4-3,TRBJ2-7,TGCGCCAGCAGCCAGGGACCCGGGACAGTCAGACTCTACGAGCAGTACTTC,CASSQGPGTVRLYEQYF
-,-,TRBV10-3,TRBJ1-1,TGTGCCATCAGCGGAGGGACCCGCCCTGAAGCTTTCTTT,CAISGGTRPEAFF
few,-,TRBV2,TRBJ1-1,TGTGCCACCCTCGACGGTGGTTGGGGCAAGAACACTGAAGCTTTCTTT,CATLDGGWGKNTEAFF
-,TRBD1,TRBV24-1,TRBJ1-3,TGTGCCACCAGTGACGGGACAGGGGAGACTGGAAACACCATATATTTT,CATSDGTGETGNTIYF
many,-,TRBV29-1,TRBJ2-6,TGCAGCGGACAGTCTGGGGCCAACGTCCTGACTTTC,CSGQSGANVLTF
-,-,TRBV4-1,TRBJ2-3,TGCGCCAGCAGCCAACTTTTGGATTCTAGCACAGATACGCAGTATTTT,CASSQLLDSSTDTQYF
-,-,TRBV2,TRBJ2-3,TGTGCCAGCAGTTCCCCGGCTGAGCTCGATGATACGCAGTATTTT,CASSSPAELDDTQYF
-,-,TRBV7-2,TRBJ2-3,TGTGCCAGCAGCTTAGCCGTTGTTGGCGCAGATACGCAGTATTTT,CASSLAVVGADTQYF
-,-,TRBV3-1,TRBJ2-3,TGTGCCAGCAGCAAGCCCCCTGTGGATACGCAGTATTTT,CASSKPPVDTQYF
few,-,TRBV7-3,TRBJ1-1,TGTGCCAGCAGCCCCGGGCGGGGGGACACTGAAGCTTTCTTT,CASSPGRGDTEAFF
few,-,TRBV4-1,TRBJ1-1,TGCGCCAGCAACCTGCCAGGGAACACTGAAGCTTTCTTT,CASNLPGNTEAFF
-,TRBD1,TRBV6-5,TRBJ2-7,TGTGCCAGCAGTTACTCCGGGGACAGGGGATACGAGCAGTACTTC,CASSYSGDRGYEQYF
medium-sized,TRBD1,TRBV9,TRBJ2-1,TGTGCCAGCAGCGTAGGGACAGGAAGGAATGAGCAGTTCTTC,CASSVGTGRNEQFF
-,-,TRBV12-3/TRBV12-4,TRBJ2-5,TGTGCCAGCAAATTTTCTGGGGGTTCGGAGACCCAGTACTTC,CASKFSGGSETQYF
-,TRBD1,TRBV7-9,TRBJ2-1,TGTGCCAGCAGCACGACAGGGGGCGATGAGCAGTTCTTC,CASSTTGGDEQFF
-,-,TRBV7-9,TRBJ2-7,TGTGCCAGCAGCTTAGCGGACGACTACGAGCAGTACTTC,CASSLADDYEQYF
-,TRBD1,TRBV7-9,TRBJ1-1,TGTGCCAGCAGCTTGGGGACAGTTGAAGCTTTCTTT,CASSLGTVEAFF
many,-,TRBV4-3,TRBJ2-3,TGCGCCAGCAGTTTGGAATCTTCGGCAGATACGCAGTATTTT,CASSLESSADTQYF